A single sample is the source of the 19 T cell receptor beta chains below, sequenced in a study of shared clonotypes between healthy human individuals. TCRdb's copy holds only in-frame clones and misses some; the assay was immunoSEQ multiplex PCR. Here the sample spans 850,000 to 1,200,000 clones, more than 60% being singletons. What was sequenced was memory CD4+ T cells sorted from blood. Subset in this sample: CD45RA-negative fraction. These receptors were taken from a man younger than 30 in good health.

The V gene is TRBV19, the J gene TRBJ1-2, with 7 positions matching TRBD1. Germline V gives CDR1 LNHDA, CDR2 SQIVND (reference sequence). V was clipped by 5 bases and J by 1 base; unmatched bases: 16. The CDR3 covers 18 residues. CDR3 bases: TGTGCCAGTAGTCCTCATCCGGGACAGATCACCCGTAACTATGGCTACACCTTC. This gives the protein CASSPHPGQITRNYGYTF.

This clone was recorded a few times. A junction boundary mismatches the germline segment, possibly from a read error. Other nucleotide sequences in the sample specify the same CDR3. The V call is TRBV4-1, the J call TRBJ1-3, with TRBD1 as a possible D gene (6 bases). CDR3 length: 16 residues. Germline lookup yields CDR1 MGHRA and CDR2 YSYEKL. In nucleotides, the CDR3 is TGCGCCAGCAGTCAAGGGGACACAGTCTCTGGAAACACCATATATTTT. It is translated as CASSQGDTVSGNTIYF.

This chain connects TRBV7-2 to TRBJ1-2, with TRBD1 matching 9 bases. Per germline, CDR1 SGHTA and CDR2 FQGNSA. The V segment lost 5 bases and the J segment 6 bases; nucleotides outside the gene matches: 4. The CDR3 covers 13 residues. CDR3 residues: CASSKRQGDGYTF. The CDR3 DNA is TGTGCCAGCAGCAAGAGACAGGGGGATGGCTACACCTTC.

The chain is built from TRBV28 and TRBJ1-3; D ambiguous. CDR1 is MDHEN and CDR2 is SYDVKM in the germline V gene. Deletions cut 3 bases from V and 7 bases from J, with 16 bases between. The CDR3 covers 15 residues. Here the CDR3 DNA reads TGTGCCAGCAGTTTTCGCAACTCTTTCGCCAACACCATATATTTT. Translation: CASSFRNSFANTIYF.

This chain connects TRBV11-2 to TRBJ2-3; D uncertain. Trimming removed 1 base from V and 2 bases from J, with 7 bases in between. This CDR3 is built from 14 residues. CDR1 SGHAT and CDR2 FQNNGV come from the germline V gene. CDR3 protein: CASSLGVVTDTQYF. The CDR3 DNA reads TGTGCCAGCAGCTTAGGGGTAGTCACAGATACGCAGTATTTT.

V is TRBV7-9 and J is TRBJ2-2; 8 bases align to TRBD1. The V gene end was trimmed by 1 base and the J gene end by 5 bases; junction bases not matched to a gene: 6. Germline CDR1 and CDR2: SEHNR and FQNEAQ (reference sequence). The CDR3 sequence is 16 residues long. The CDR3 DNA is TGTGCCAGCAGCTTAGGAGGACAGGGAAGGACCGGGGAGCTGTTTTTT. Translating gives CASSLGGQGRTGELFF.

J is TRBJ2-3 and V is TRBV5-1, with 9 bases aligning to TRBD2. The length of the CDR3 is 15 residues. Trimming took 6 bases from V and 2 from J; bases not matched to a gene: 7. Looked up from germline, CDR1 is SGHRS and CDR2 is YFSETQ. CDR3 DNA: TGCGCCAGCACCCTAGCGGGGACCGCCACAGATACGCAGTATTTT. Translated: CASTLAGTATDTQYF.

There are many counts of this clone. A junction boundary mismatches the germline segment, possibly from a read error. The rearrangement joins TRBV7-9 to TRBJ1-4, with D maybe TRBD1 (5 bases). This CDR3 region has 13 residues. Per germline, CDR1 SEHNR and CDR2 FQNEAQ (reference sequence). The CDR3 is CASSSPNSGLPCF. The CDR3 coding sequence is TGTGCCAGCAGCTCCCCTAACTCGGGGCTCCCGTGTTTT.

The chain uses TRBV7-9 and TRBJ1-4; D is unresolved. Germline loops: CDR1 SEHNR, CDR2 FQNEAQ (reference sequence). Trimming cost V 2 bases and J 4 bases, with 11 bases left between them. CDR3 length: 15 residues. The CDR3 loop is CASSLKGGLNEKLFF. DNA for the CDR3: TGTGCCAGCAGCTTAAAGGGAGGACTTAATGAAAAACTGTTTTTT.

A few counts support this clone. The V call is TRBV5-6, the J call TRBJ2-5; 9 positions agree with TRBD2. The CDR3 is made up of 13 amino acids. CDR1 and CDR2 from the germline V gene are SGHDT and YYEEEE. The CDR3 loop is CSSGIAGVETQYF. The CDR3 region has the DNA TGTTCAAGCGGGATAGCGGGGGTCGAGACCCAGTACTTC.

The chain joins TRBV7-3 to TRBJ2-3; the D gene is possibly TRBD1 (5 bases). The CDR3 runs 15 residues. The germline V gene encodes CDR1 SGHTA and CDR2 FQGTGA. The V and J ends lost 5 bases and 3 bases respectively, with 15 bases between them. CDR3 amino acids: CASSPFGAGTDTQYF. DNA for the CDR3: TGTGCCAGCAGCCCCTTTGGGGCCGGGACAGATACGCAGTATTTT.

V is TRBV19 and J is TRBJ2-3, with 9 bases that match TRBD1. Germline values: CDR1 LNHDA, CDR2 SQIVND (reference sequence). The CDR3 consists of 16 residues. V was pared by 4 bases and J by 3 bases, with 8 bases of the junction left unmatched. Here the CDR3 DNA reads TGTGCCAGTAGTACCCGGGACAGGGTAATGACAGATACGCAGTATTTT. As protein: CASSTRDRVMTDTQYF.

This clone was recorded at least ten times. The gene calls are TRBV11-2 and TRBJ2-5; 9 nucleotides align to TRBD2. This CDR3 has 15 amino acids. The V gene end was trimmed by 3 bases and the J gene end by 4 bases; junction bases not matched to a gene: 6. Per germline, CDR1 SGHAT and CDR2 FQNNGV. This CDR3 reads CASSFMGLAGETQYF. Written as DNA, the CDR3 is TGTGCCAGCAGCTTCATGGGACTAGCAGGAGAGACCCAGTACTTC.

This chain connects TRBV6-6 to TRBJ2-5; D remains ambiguous. V shed 0 bases and J shed 3 bases, with 14 bases lying between them. Germline-derived CDR1 and CDR2 are MNHNY and SVGAGI (reference sequence). The length of the CDR3 is 16 residues. CDR3 DNA: TGTGCCAGCAGTTACTCGGGTAGCCAGATGGAAGAGACCCAGTACTTC. Its protein is CASSYSGSQMEETQYF.

The V and J genes are TRBV19 and TRBJ2-6, with 9 positions matching TRBD1. V was pared by 3 bases and J by 1 base, with 13 bases of the junction left unmatched. Looked up from germline, CDR1 is LNHDA and CDR2 is SQIVND (reference sequence). CDR3 length: 20 residues. The DNA of the CDR3 is TGTGCCAGTAGTATCTCGGGACAGGGTTTGTTTTTTTCTGGGGCCAACGTCCTGACTTTC. It codes for CASSISGQGLFFSGANVLTF.

The chain employs TRBV19 and TRBJ1-3; no definite D call. This CDR3 is 14 amino acids long. The V gene lost 5 bases and the J gene lost 0 bases, with 8 bases spanning the gap. Germline loops: CDR1 LNHDA, CDR2 SQIVND (reference sequence). The CDR3: CASSGQYSGNTIYF. The CDR3 DNA reads TGTGCCAGTAGTGGCCAATACTCTGGAAACACCATATATTTT.

This clone has only a few counts. The gene calls are TRBV5-1 and TRBJ2-7; 11 nucleotides align to TRBD2. The germline gives CDR1 SGHRS, CDR2 YFSETQ. CDR3 length: 15 residues. V shed 4 bases and J 2 bases; nucleotides not matched to a gene: 5. The CDR3 nucleotides read TGCGCCAGCAGCGCACTAGCGGGAGCCCCCTACGAGCAGTACTTC. Its translation is CASSALAGAPYEQYF.

The rearrangement joins TRBV28 to TRBJ1-6; 8 nucleotides match TRBD1. Germline assignment: CDR1 MDHEN and CDR2 SYDVKM. V trimming: 6 bases; J trimming: 6 bases; junction bases outside the gene matches: 7. The CDR3 length is 15 residues. CDR3 sequence (DNA): TGTGCCAGCAGGGATGGGACAGGCATTAATTCACCCCTCCACTTT. It translates to CASRDGTGINSPLHF.

The chain joins TRBV7-6 to TRBJ1-3; D ambiguous. V lost 1 base and J 1 base, leaving 11 bases between the germline ends. Germline CDR1 and CDR2: SGHVS and FNYEAQ. This CDR3 comprises 16 residues. CDR3 DNA: TGTGCCAGCAGCTTAGGTTCCGGGATGTCTGGAAACACCATATATTTT. As protein: CASSLGSGMSGNTIYF.